This T cell receptor beta chain derives from a study of blood T cells in healthy people across ages (dated by TCRdb to about 2015). For the wider study: In model experiments, template switching captured about one uniquely barcoded TCR beta cDNA molecule for every two T cells. To avoid experimental bias, donors of different ages were spread randomly across the sequencing lanes. The donors were divided into four age groups: young (average roughly 17 years), middle-aged (around 41), aged (around 67) and long-lived (roughly 82). Using deep sequencing normalized with unique cDNA molecular identifiers, the study measured how TCR beta repertoire diversity changes with age. Two additional independent replicas of 1 million unique cDNA reads from the same blood draw were analyzed for two donors (one aged 18 to 30 and one aged 80 or older).

This clonotype was seen more than once but under ten times. Its antigen has not been determined. Qualities for individual bases were not recorded, and no much larger clone is one base off. The study at large found these results: The percentage of naive T cells measured by flow cytometry correlated strongly with observed TCR beta diversity. Bulk unsorted PBMC profiling prevented conclusive comparison of naive and antigen-experienced compartments. Total diversity estimates from one million sequenced T cells were considered lower bounds and underestimates. As age increased, observed TCR beta diversity per million T cells dropped in a roughly linear way, and a significant reduction was already evident by age 40. Because donor CMV infection status was unknown, age-related changes in expanded clonotypes were potentially confounded. The long-lived group showed more naive CD4+ T cells, fewer expanded clones and increased TCR diversity than the aged group, suggesting age selection.

Library preparation employed 5' RACE. The sequencer listed for this sample is Illumina HiSeq 2500. A second roughly 6 to 12 cycle PCR used a sample-barcoded 5' primer and a J-beta primer mix. Each TCR beta cDNA molecule received a unique molecular identifier from a template-switch 5' adaptor carrying 12 random nucleotides. At least 2.5 million CDR3-containing paired-end reads were obtained from each sample. All of the RNA was converted into first-strand cDNA using the Mint cDNA synthesis kit, with a TRBC-specific oligonucleotide serving as the primer. Following uracil-DNA glycosylase treatment, a first 18-cycle PCR with universal primers M1SS and BC2_uni_R was performed on all cDNA. On the study's bioinformatics: For normalization, 1 million high-quality reads, each with a distinct molecular identifier, were randomly selected from each sample. Instead of being binned into consensus sequences, reads that shared molecular identifiers were thrown out. MiTCR, run with a Q25 quality threshold and the strictest error-elimination algorithm, handled CDR3 identification, clonotype clustering and error correction. Lower-bound total TCR beta diversity was estimated with a nonparametric unseen species model using Euler transformation. TCRdb reworked the public reads: Q25 trimming with fastp, MiXCR clone assembly, productive beta chains retained. Entries are consolidated by CDR3 protein sequence, retaining the most common genes and DNA. TCRdb's processing, not the study's, gives the V and J calls here. The sample contains about 570,000 distinct CDR3 sequences, roughly 28% of them found a single time. The ten most abundant clones make up less than 20% of the sample.

V gives up 7 bases and J gives up 1 base, and the segment between their germline ends measures 10 bases. Including the terminal cysteine and phenylalanine, the CDR3 comprises 13 residues. Only the CDR3 DNA stays, 39 bases, in frame from base 1. CDR1 and CDR2, per the germline V gene, are MNHEY and SVGEGT. Donors were a few dozen systemically healthy Caucasian individuals from Russia aged 6 to 90 years. Each donor gave 8.5 to 10 milliliters of peripheral blood, collected into EDTA-treated Vacutainer tubes. Ficoll-Paque density-gradient centrifugation was used to isolate PBMCs, with at least 6.5 million per sample. Total RNA was extracted from PBMCs with Trizol reagent, with at least 5.5 micrograms obtained per sample. For every donor, an aliquot of PBMCs went through flow cytometry to measure the percentages of naive CD45RAhigh/CD27high T cells.

The sample comprised blood. The sequence came from a woman aged 70-85 years in good health. Recombination joined TRBV6-2 or TRBV6-3 with TRBJ2-5; tentative D gene TRBD1, with 6 bases matching. The DNA sequence is given as TGTGCCAGCACTCGGACAGCCCAAGAGACCCAGTACTTC. This gives the protein CASTRTAQETQYF.